The 20 T cell receptor beta chains reported below all come from one sample, sequenced in a study of blood T cell repertoires in COVID-19. Generated by immunoSEQ multiplex PCR, the TCRdb table keeps only in-frame clones and is missing some. The table includes 280,000 or so clones, 88% detected once. The sequencing input was peripheral blood. The receptors stem from a woman aged 25 to 39 who had recovered from COVID-19.

The chain couples TRBV7-3 to TRBJ1-1; tentative D call: TRBD1 (5 bases). CDR3 size: 13 residues. CDR1 and CDR2 (germline): SGHTA, FQGTGA. V lost 4 bases and J 1 base, leaving 7 bases between the germline ends. CDR3 region: CASSSTGNTEAFF. As DNA, the CDR3 is TGTGCCAGCAGCTCTACAGGGAACACTGAAGCTTTCTTT.

The chain is built from TRBV9 and TRBJ2-4; 15 positions match TRBD2. The germline V gene has CDR1 SGDLS and CDR2 YYNGEE. V trimming: 4 bases; J trimming: 2 bases; junction bases outside the gene matches: 4. The length of the CDR3 is 17 residues. CDR3 sequence: CASSPGTSGGSKNIQYF. The CDR3 DNA follows: TGTGCCAGCAGCCCTGGGACTAGCGGGGGGTCCAAAAACATTCAGTACTTC.

This clone was counted once. The rearrangement uses TRBV5-4 and TRBJ1-5, with TRBD1 identical over 10 bases. Unmatched junction bases numbered 6, after V lost 2 bases and J lost 4 bases. The germline gives CDR1 SGHNT, CDR2 YYREEE (reference sequence). CDR3 length equals 16 residues. CDR3 amino acids: CASSFGTGERNQPQHF. CDR3 coding DNA: TGTGCCAGCAGCTTTGGGACAGGGGAACGGAATCAGCCCCAGCATTTT.

This rearrangement joins TRBV7-9 to TRBJ1-6; 7 bases map to TRBD1. Germline CDR1 reads SEHNR; CDR2 reads FQNEAQ (reference sequence). V dropped 5 bases and J dropped 5; count of bases not matched to a gene: 3. This CDR3 has 14 amino acids. The CDR3 protein is CASSQDRDNSPLHF. CDR3 DNA: TGTGCCAGCAGCCAAGACAGGGATAATTCACCCCTCCACTTT.

V usage is TRBV5-1 and J usage is TRBJ2-2; 11 nucleotides agree with TRBD1. Trimming took 2 bases from V and 7 from J; bases not matched to a gene: 7. The germline V gene has CDR1 SGHRS and CDR2 YFSETQ. CDR3 length equals 16 residues. The DNA for the CDR3 is TGCGCCAGCAGCTTATCCCGGACAGGGGGCGGCGGGGAGCTGTTTTTT. This sequence encodes CASSLSRTGGGGELFF.

The chain carries TRBV6-4 and TRBJ1-5; a possible D gene is TRBD1 (6 bases). Deletions cut 7 bases from V and 0 bases from J, with 10 bases between. Looked up from germline, CDR1 is MRHNA and CDR2 is SNTAGT. This CDR3 has 14 amino acids. CDR3 residues: CASIEDSSNQPQHF. CDR3 in DNA: TGTGCCAGCATCGAGGACAGTAGCAATCAGCCCCAGCATTTT.

The chain couples TRBV5-1 to TRBJ1-1, with a weak D call TRBD1 (6 bases). The germline gives CDR1 SGHRS, CDR2 YFSETQ. The ends were cut back, 7 bases at V and 8 bases at J, with 21 bases in the middle. This CDR3 has 14 residues. The chain's CDR3 is CASGRQFQGTEAFF. CDR3 sequence (DNA): TGCGCCAGCGGACGCCAGTTCCAAGGGACAGAAGCTTTCTTT.

This clone was picked up one time. This chain connects TRBV29-1 to TRBJ2-3; TRBD2 agrees at 7 bases. V dropped 4 bases and J dropped 2; count of bases not matched to a gene: 6. Germline CDR1 is SQVTM and CDR2 is ANQGSEA. The CDR3 has 14 residues. The CDR3 DNA is TGCAGCGTTGTCGAAGGGGACTACACAGATACGCAGTATTTT. It yields the protein CSVVEGDYTDTQYF.

This chain links TRBV6-1 with TRBJ1-2; 7 bases fit TRBD1. V gave up 3 bases and J gave up 2 bases; unmatched junction bases: 6. The CDR3 runs 15 residues. Germline V gene lookup returns CDR1 MNHNS and CDR2 SASEGT. This CDR3 reads CASSEDRRTNYGYTF. In DNA form, the CDR3 reads TGTGCCAGCAGTGAGGACAGGCGAACGAACTATGGCTACACCTTC.

The chain carries TRBV29-1 and TRBJ1-1; D is possibly TRBD1 (6 bases). The CDR3 runs 12 residues. The V gene's germline CDR1 is SQVTM and CDR2 ANQGSEA. V was cut by 7 bases and J by 3 bases, with 12 bases left in between. CDR3 nucleotide sequence: TGCAGCGCTGGACAGTGGGACACTGAAGCTTTCTTT. Translated, it gives CSAGQWDTEAFF.

This rearrangement joins TRBV6-6 to TRBJ1-5; 8 nucleotides agree with TRBD1. The CDR3 runs 13 residues. J lost 2 bases, V lost 7 bases, and 1 base had no gene match. Germline assignment: CDR1 MNHNY and CDR2 SVGAGI (reference sequence). The DNA of the CDR3 is TGTGCCAGCAAGACAGGGGGCAATCAGCCCCAGCATTTT. Translation gives CASKTGGNQPQHF.

This chain links TRBV20-1 with TRBJ1-2, with TRBD1 as a possible D gene (5 bases). Trimming cost V 3 bases and J 8 bases, with 10 bases left between them. Germline V gene lookup returns CDR1 DFQATT and CDR2 SNEGSKA (reference sequence). This CDR3 spans 11 amino acids. CDR3 nucleotides: TGCAGTGCTAGCAGGGTAGGCGGCTACACCTTC. Its translation is CSASRVGGYTF.

CDR3 residues: CSVEVSKLNYGYTF. DNA for the CDR3: TGCAGCGTTGAAGTTTCCAAACTAAACTATGGCTACACCTTC. The chain is built from TRBV29-1 and TRBJ1-2; D uncertain. V shed 1 base and J shed 2 bases, with 11 bases lying between them. Germline V gene data show CDR1 as SQVTM and CDR2 as ANQGSEA. The CDR3 loop spans 14 amino acids.

The gene calls are TRBV27 and TRBJ1-4, with D possibly being TRBD1 (5 bases). CDR1 and CDR2 (germline): MNHEY, SMNVEV (reference sequence). Trimming pared 6 bases from V and 5 bases from J, leaving 13 bases between. The CDR3 totals 14 residues. This chain's CDR3 is CASSLIQGNEKLFF. DNA for the CDR3: TGTGCCAGCAGCCTTATCCAGGGAAATGAAAAACTGTTTTTT.

This clone appeared once. This sequence joins TRBV19 and TRBJ2-3; the D gene is possibly TRBD1 (7 bases). The germline V and J ends were trimmed by 5 bases and 0 bases, with 21 bases remaining between them. Germline V gene sequence: CDR1 LNHDA, CDR2 SQIVND (reference sequence). This CDR3 has 18 residues. DNA for the CDR3: TGTGCCAGTAGTGGGGCCAGGGGGACTTCTCTTAGCACAGATACGCAGTATTTT. It translates to CASSGARGTSLSTDTQYF.

J is TRBJ2-1 and V is TRBV18; unclear D gene. This CDR3 is built from 15 residues. V shed 6 bases and J shed 3 bases, with 15 bases lying between them. In germline, CDR1 is KGHSH, CDR2 LQKENI. CDR3 sequence reads: CASSAGRAGYNEQFF. The DNA for the CDR3 is TGTGCCAGCTCCGCCGGCCGTGCAGGCTACAATGAGCAGTTCTTC.

This chain uses TRBV4-1 with TRBJ2-5, with TRBD2 matching 7 bases. V trimming: 0 bases; J trimming: 6 bases; junction bases outside the gene matches: 4. Germline assignment: CDR1 MGHRA and CDR2 YSYEKL. The CDR3 contains 14 residues. This CDR3 reads CASSQDPGGKTQYF. The CDR3 bases are TGCGCCAGCAGCCAAGATCCCGGGGGGAAGACCCAGTACTTC.

As concerns this clone: The sample contains more than one DNA sequence encoding this CDR3. V gene TRBV28 combines with J gene TRBJ1-1; no clear D gene. Looked up from germline, CDR1 is MDHEN and CDR2 is SYDVKM. This CDR3 contains 11 residues. V shed 3 bases and J shed 6 bases, with 5 bases lying between them. This CDR3 reads CASSFRAEAFF. Written as DNA, the CDR3 is TGTGCCAGCAGTTTCCGGGCTGAAGCTTTCTTT. Full variable domain (rest looked up from reference TRBV28 and TRBJ1-1): DVKVTQSSRYLVKRTGEKVFLECVQDMDHENMFWYRQDPGLGLRLIYFSYDVKMKEKGDIPEGYSVSREKKERFSLILESASTNQTSMYLCASSFRAEAFFGQGTRLTVV.

The gene calls are TRBV4-2 and TRBJ2-6, with TRBD1 identical over 7 bases. Germline assignment: CDR1 LGHNA and CDR2 YNFKEQ. J gave up 0 bases and V 0 bases, and 8 bases lay outside the gene matches. The CDR3 is 19 residues long. The CDR3 nucleotides are TGTGCCAGCAGCCAAGATCTTACAGGGGTGCACTCTGGGGCCAACGTCCTGACTTTC. This gives the protein CASSQDLTGVHSGANVLTF.

The chain employs TRBV15 and TRBJ2-2; D might be TRBD1 (6 bases). The ends were cut back, 11 bases at V and 3 bases at J, with 16 bases in the middle. CDR1 and CDR2 from the germline V gene are LNHNV and YYDKDF (reference sequence). This CDR3 is 14 amino acids long. The CDR3 region has the DNA TGTGCCGGGTCTTCTGGGGGCGACACCGGGGAGCTGTTTTTT. It codes for CAGSSGGDTGELFF.